The present TCR beta chain was sequenced within a study of cytomegalovirus exposure and HLA in healthy donors. On this clone itself: Its antigen is unknown.

These donors were members of the approximately 110-subject validation cohort, a group separate from the approximately 620-subject first cohort. V lost 1 base and J 6 bases, leaving 13 bases between the germline ends. CDR1 and CDR2 from the germline V gene are MGHRA and YSYEKL. This CDR3 contains 14 residues. Study outcomes and limitations: Researchers catalogued approximately 170 TCR beta chains as cytomegalovirus-associated. In vitro testing confirmed a few CMV-associated chains as specific for CMV antigens. Cytomegalovirus status, reportedly, was diagnosed with high specificity and sensitivity by the classifier.

The assay was immunoSEQ multiplex PCR, and TCRdb's table has in-frame clones only and misses some. The profile shows 130,000 or so clones, around 89% of them singletons. Sequencing was done on a sample of PBMCs. The V gene is TRBV4-1, the J gene TRBJ2-7; D gene unclear. The receptor was isolated from a woman in her thirties in good health and CMV-seropositive. The CDR3 DNA reads TGCGCCAGCAGCCAAGCGAACAACTACTTCGAGCAGTACTTC. Amino acid sequence: CASSQANNYFEQYF.